This TCR beta chain appears in the sequencing data of a study of human T cells and chemical hapten exposure. Overall study results and limits: Counts of expanded TCRs (at PT1) showed a positive correlation with patch test score.

CDR1 is MNHEY, CDR2 SMNVEV, per germline (reference sequence). Trimming left V 5 bases short and J 2 bases short, with 7 bases between. The CDR3 loop spans 13 amino acids. Original handling: Samples held a median of around 100,000 TCRs, range roughly 23,224–750,000. TCRdb ran MiXCR on the RACE reads and lists one entry per CDR3 protein. TCRdb assigned the V and J calls; the authors' analysis was not used. The data contain 360,000 or so distinct CDR3 sequences, over 6% of them singletons. The time point here: patch test 2, 6 weeks after DPC sensitization. Treatment given: therapeutic diphenylcyclopropenone sensitization with weekly scalp DPC. Only after blood had been drawn was each patch test applied. The sample holds a few counts of this clonotype. Antigen specificity is unknown.

The sequence was collected from a woman younger than 30 with alopecia areata. Some clones in this sample may be carry-over from other donors' samples. The chain recombines TRBV27 with TRBJ1-3, with D possibly matching TRBD1 (5 bases). Specimen: whole blood, collected in connection with sensitization to the hapten diphenylcyclopropenone (DPC). The CDR3, as DNA: TGTGCCAGCAGTGCAGGGACTGGAAACACCATATATTTT. It codes for CASSAGTGNTIYF.